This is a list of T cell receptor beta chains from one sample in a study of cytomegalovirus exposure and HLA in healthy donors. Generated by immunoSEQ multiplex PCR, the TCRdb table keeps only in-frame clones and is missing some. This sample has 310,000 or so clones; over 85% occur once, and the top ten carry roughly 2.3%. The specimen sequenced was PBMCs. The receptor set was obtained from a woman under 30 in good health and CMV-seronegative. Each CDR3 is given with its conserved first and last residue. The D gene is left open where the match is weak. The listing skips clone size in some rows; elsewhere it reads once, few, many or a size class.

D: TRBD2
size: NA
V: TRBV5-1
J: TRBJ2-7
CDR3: CASSLVSGDPSYEQYF
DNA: TGCGCCAGCAGCTTGGTTAGCGGGGACCCCTCCTACGAGCAGTACTTC

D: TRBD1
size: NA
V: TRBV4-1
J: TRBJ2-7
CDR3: CASSLRVGQGSSPYEQYF
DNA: TGCGCCAGCAGCCTGAGAGTAGGACAGGGAAGTTCGCCCTACGAGCAGTACTTC

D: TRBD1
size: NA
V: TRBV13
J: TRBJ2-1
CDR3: CASSSRTGGNEQFF
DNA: TGTGCCAGCAGCTCCAGGACAGGGGGCAATGAGCAGTTCTTC

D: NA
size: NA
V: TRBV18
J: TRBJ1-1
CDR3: CASSAIQGTPEAFF
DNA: TGTGCCAGCTCAGCCATCCAGGGCACCCCTGAAGCTTTCTTT

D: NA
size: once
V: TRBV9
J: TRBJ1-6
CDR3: CASSTSGEQGSPLHF
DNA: TGTGCCAGCAGCACGTCCGGGGAGCAAGGTTCACCCCTCCACTTT

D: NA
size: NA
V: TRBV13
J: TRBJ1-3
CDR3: CASSFAGGPHSGNTIYF
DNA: TGTGCCAGCAGCTTCGCCGGGGGACCCCACTCTGGAAACACCATATATTTT

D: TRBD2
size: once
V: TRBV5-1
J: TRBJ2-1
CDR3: CASRFSDSGTSGGAFF
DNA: TGCGCCAGCCGGTTCTCCGACTCCGGAACTAGCGGGGGCGCGTTCTTC

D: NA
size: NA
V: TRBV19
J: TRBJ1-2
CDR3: CASTSGWASNYGYTF
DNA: TGTGCCAGTACCAGCGGGTGGGCATCTAACTATGGCTACACCTTC

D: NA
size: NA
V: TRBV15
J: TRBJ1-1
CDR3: CATSRGGGGDTEAFF
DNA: TGTGCCACCAGCAGAGGGGGTGGAGGGGACACTGAAGCTTTCTTT

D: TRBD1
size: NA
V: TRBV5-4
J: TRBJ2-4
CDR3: CASSWGQGPKNIQYF
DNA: TGTGCCAGCAGCTGGGGACAGGGCCCCAAAAACATTCAGTACTTC

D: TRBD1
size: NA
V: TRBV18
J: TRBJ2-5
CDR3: CASSPGDRVLETQYF
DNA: TGTGCCAGCTCACCGGGGGACAGGGTGTTAGAGACCCAGTACTTC

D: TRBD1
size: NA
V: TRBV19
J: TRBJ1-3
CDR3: CASSIIGTGGNTIYF
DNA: TGTGCCAGTAGTATCATCGGGACAGGAGGAAACACCATATATTTT

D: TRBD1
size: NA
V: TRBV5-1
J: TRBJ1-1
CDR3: CASSSTGVRTEAFF
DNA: TGCGCCAGCAGCTCGACAGGGGTGAGGACTGAAGCTTTCTTT

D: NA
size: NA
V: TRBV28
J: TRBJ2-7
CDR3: CASSFPGPGIRVYEQYF
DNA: TGTGCCAGCAGTTTCCCCGGACCCGGCATCAGGGTCTACGAGCAGTACTTC

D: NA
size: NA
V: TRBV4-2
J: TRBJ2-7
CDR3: CASSAGYSLSYEQYF
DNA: TGTGCCAGCAGCGCGGGCTATTCACTGTCCTACGAGCAGTACTTC

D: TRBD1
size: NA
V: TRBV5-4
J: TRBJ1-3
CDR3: CASSLQGAGGNTIYF
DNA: TGTGCCAGCAGCTTACAGGGGGCTGGTGGAAACACCATATATTTT

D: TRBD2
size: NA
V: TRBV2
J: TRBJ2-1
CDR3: CASNSGGAYNEQFF
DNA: TGTGCCAGCAATAGCGGGGGGGCCTACAATGAGCAGTTCTTC

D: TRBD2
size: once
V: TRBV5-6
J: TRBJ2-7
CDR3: CASSPVGRGSYEQYF
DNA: TGTGCCAGCAGCCCGGTTGGGAGGGGTTCCTACGAGCAGTACTTC

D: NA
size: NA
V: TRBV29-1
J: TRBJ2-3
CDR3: CSVERGRDTDTQYF
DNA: TGCAGCGTTGAAAGGGGGCGGGACACAGATACGCAGTATTTT

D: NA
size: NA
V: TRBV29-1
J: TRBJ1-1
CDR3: CSAGGLGGGTEAFF
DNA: TGCAGCGCCGGGGGGTTGGGAGGGGGCACTGAAGCTTTCTTT

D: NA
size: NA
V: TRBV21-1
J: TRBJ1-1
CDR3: CASSKRELREIF
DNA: TGTGCCAGCAGCAAACGGGAGCTCCGGGAAATCTTT

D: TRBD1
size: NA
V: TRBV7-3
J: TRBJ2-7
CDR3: CASSLSGQGTYEQYF
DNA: TGTGCCAGCAGCCTCTCGGGACAGGGAACCTACGAGCAGTACTTC

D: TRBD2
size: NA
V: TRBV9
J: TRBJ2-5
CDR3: CASSVGAGGVQETQYF
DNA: TGTGCCAGCAGCGTAGGCGCGGGGGGTGTCCAAGAGACCCAGTACTTC

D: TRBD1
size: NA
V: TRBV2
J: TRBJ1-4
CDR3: CATMEAGGQPTNEKLFF
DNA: TGTGCCACCATGGAGGCCGGGGGACAGCCAACTAATGAAAAACTGTTTTTT

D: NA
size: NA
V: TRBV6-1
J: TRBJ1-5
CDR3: CASSSGHSNQPQHF
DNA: TGTGCCAGCAGTTCAGGGCATAGCAATCAGCCCCAGCATTTT

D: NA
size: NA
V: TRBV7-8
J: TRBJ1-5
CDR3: CASSLGPSQGLNQPQHF
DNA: TGTGCCAGCAGCTTAGGGCCCTCCCAGGGGCTCAATCAGCCCCAGCATTTT

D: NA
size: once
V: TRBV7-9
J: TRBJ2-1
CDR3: CASSLERQGFNEQFF
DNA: TGTGCCAGCTCTTTAGAACGGCAGGGTTTCAATGAGCAGTTCTTC

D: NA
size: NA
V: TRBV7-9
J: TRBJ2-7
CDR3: CASSGPGYYEQYF
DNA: TGTGCCAGCAGCGGCCCAGGGTACTACGAGCAGTACTTC

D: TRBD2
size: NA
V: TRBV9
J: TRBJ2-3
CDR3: CASSGLAGIGTDTQYF
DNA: TGTGCCAGCAGCGGACTAGCGGGGATTGGGACAGATACGCAGTATTTT

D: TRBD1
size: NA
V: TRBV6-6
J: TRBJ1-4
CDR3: CASSPPTGAPNEKLFF
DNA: TGTGCCAGCAGCCCCCCGACAGGGGCCCCTAATGAAAAACTGTTTTTT

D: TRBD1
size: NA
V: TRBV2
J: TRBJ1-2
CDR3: CASSPTGAYGYTF
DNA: TGTGCCAGCAGTCCTACAGGGGCCTATGGCTACACCTTC

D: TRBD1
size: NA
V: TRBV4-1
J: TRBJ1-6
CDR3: CASSQERQGVTSSPLHF
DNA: TGCGCCAGCAGCCAAGAACGTCAGGGGGTTACGAGTTCACCCCTCCACTTT

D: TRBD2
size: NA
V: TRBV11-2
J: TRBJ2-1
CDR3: CASSLGLAGAQSYNEQFF
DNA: TGTGCCAGCAGCTTAGGCCTAGCGGGGGCGCAATCTTACAATGAGCAGTTCTTC

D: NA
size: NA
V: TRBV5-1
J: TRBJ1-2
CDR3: CASTEPGLSYGYTF
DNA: TGCGCCAGCACAGAACCGGGACTTAGTTATGGCTACACCTTC

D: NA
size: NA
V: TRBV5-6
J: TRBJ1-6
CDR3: CASSLQGVYNSPLHF
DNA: TGTGCCAGCAGCTTACAGGGCGTGTATAATTCACCCCTCCACTTT

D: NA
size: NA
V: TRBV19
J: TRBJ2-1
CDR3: CASSIGSSYNEQFF
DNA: TGTGCCAGTAGTATTGGGAGCTCCTACAATGAGCAGTTCTTC

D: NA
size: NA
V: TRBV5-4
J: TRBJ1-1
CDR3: CASSVDGGNTEAFF
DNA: TGTGCCAGCAGCGTCGACGGAGGGAACACTGAAGCTTTCTTT

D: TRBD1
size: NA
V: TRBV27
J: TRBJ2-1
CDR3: CASMKTGASNEQFF
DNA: TGTGCCAGCATGAAAACAGGGGCTTCGAATGAGCAGTTCTTC

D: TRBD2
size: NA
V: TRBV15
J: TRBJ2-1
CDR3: CATRPLAGSWNEQFF
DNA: TGTGCCACCAGGCCTCTAGCGGGGAGCTGGAATGAGCAGTTCTTC

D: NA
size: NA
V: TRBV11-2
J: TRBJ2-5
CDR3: CASSLDQVGAQETQYF
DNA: TGTGCCAGCAGCTTAGATCAAGTGGGGGCTCAAGAGACCCAGTACTTC

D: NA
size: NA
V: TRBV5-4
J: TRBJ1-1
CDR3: CASSPAPGNTEAFF
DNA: TGTGCCAGCAGCCCCGCCCCAGGGAACACTGAAGCTTTCTTT

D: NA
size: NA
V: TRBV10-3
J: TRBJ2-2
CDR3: CAISGSVGADTGELFF
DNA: TGTGCCATCAGTGGTAGTGTGGGGGCGGACACCGGGGAGCTGTTTTTT

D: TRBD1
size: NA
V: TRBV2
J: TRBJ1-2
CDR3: CASSATGSLYGYTF
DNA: TGTGCCAGCAGTGCGACAGGGTCCCTCTATGGCTACACCTTC

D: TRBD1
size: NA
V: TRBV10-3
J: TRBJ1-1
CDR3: CAIGGQGKTEAFF
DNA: TGTGCCATCGGGGGACAGGGAAAAACTGAAGCTTTCTTT

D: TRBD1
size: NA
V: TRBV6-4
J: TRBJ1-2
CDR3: CARPTRDRADGYTF
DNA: TGTGCCAGACCGACACGGGACAGGGCGGATGGCTACACCTTC

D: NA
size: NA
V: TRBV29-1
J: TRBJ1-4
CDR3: CSVSTGINEKLFF
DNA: TGCAGCGTCTCAACAGGGATTAATGAAAAACTGTTTTTT

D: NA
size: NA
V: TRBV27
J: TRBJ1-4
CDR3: CASRCLPGKLFF
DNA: TGTGCCAGTCGCTGCCTTCCCGGAAAACTGTTTTTT

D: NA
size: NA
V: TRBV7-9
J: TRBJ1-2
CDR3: CASSLGDFLYGYTF
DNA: TGTGCCAGCAGCTTAGGAGATTTCCTTTATGGCTACACCTTC

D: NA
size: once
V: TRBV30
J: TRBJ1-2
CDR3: CAGTGQPIYGYTF
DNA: TGTGCCGGGACGGGACAACCAATCTATGGCTACACCTTC

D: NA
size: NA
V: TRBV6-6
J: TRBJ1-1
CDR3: CASSGTPNTEAFF
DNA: TGTGCCAGCAGTGGGACACCGAACACTGAAGCTTTCTTT

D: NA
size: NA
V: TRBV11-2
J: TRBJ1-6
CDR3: CASSDAGISYNSPLHF
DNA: TGTGCCAGCAGCGACGCAGGGATCTCCTATAATTCACCCCTCCACTTT

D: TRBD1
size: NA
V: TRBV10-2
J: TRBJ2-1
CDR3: CASSEGQGLYNEQFF
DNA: TGCGCCAGCAGTGAGGGACAGGGCCTTTACAATGAGCAGTTCTTC

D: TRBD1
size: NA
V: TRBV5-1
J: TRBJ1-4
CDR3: CASSLERQGRYEKLFF
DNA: TGCGCCAGCAGCTTGGAGAGACAGGGGCGGTATGAAAAACTGTTTTTT

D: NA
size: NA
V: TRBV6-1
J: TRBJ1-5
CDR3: CASSEPYRPQHF
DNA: TGTGCCAGCAGTGAGCCCTATCGGCCCCAGCATTTT

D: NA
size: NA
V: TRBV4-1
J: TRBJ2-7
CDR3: CASSQPGVTYEQYF
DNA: TGCGCCAGCAGCCAACCCGGGGTAACCTACGAGCAGTACTTC

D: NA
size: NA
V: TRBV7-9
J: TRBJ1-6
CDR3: CSSSFEGRGNSPLHF
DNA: TGTTCCAGCAGCTTTGAAGGCCGCGGTAATTCACCCCTCCACTTT

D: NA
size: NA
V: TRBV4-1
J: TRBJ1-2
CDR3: CASSQVEPTNYGYTF
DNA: TGCGCCAGCAGCCAAGTAGAGCCAACTAACTATGGCTACACCTTC

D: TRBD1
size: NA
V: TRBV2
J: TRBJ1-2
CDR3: CASSLTGGARYGYTF
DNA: TGTGCCAGCAGCTTAACAGGGGGCGCCCGCTATGGCTACACCTTC

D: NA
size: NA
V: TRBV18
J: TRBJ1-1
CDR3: CASSPAGYSNTEAFF
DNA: TGTGCCAGCTCACCCGCCGGTTACTCGAACACTGAAGCTTTCTTT